These T cell receptor beta chains were read from a single sample in a study of identical twins. TCRdb processed the 5' RACE reads anew with MiXCR; each CDR3 protein has one entry. The sample yields some 500,000 distinct CDR3 sequences, approximately 10% seen once. These data also formed part of another study, on yellow fever vaccine responses in identical twins.

The sequenced sample consisted of PBMCs. The receptors were gathered from a woman younger than 30 in good health. CDR3s include the opening cysteine and the closing phenylalanine or tryptophan. Each record gives: clone size, D gene, J gene, V gene, CDR3 protein, CDR3 DNA. The D gene is left open where the match is weak. Expanded clones get a size class; other rows say once, few or many, or leave the size out.

abundance: many; d_gene: -; j_gene: TRBJ2-3; v_gene: TRBV7-6; CDR3aa: CASSLYLSTDTQYF; CDR3nt: TGTGCCAGCAGCTTGTACCTAAGCACAGATACGCAGTATTTT
abundance: few; d_gene: -; j_gene: TRBJ2-5; v_gene: TRBV6-5; CDR3aa: CASSYPGMETQYF; CDR3nt: TGTGCCAGCAGTTACCCAGGCATGGAGACCCAGTACTTC
abundance: many; d_gene: -; j_gene: TRBJ2-1; v_gene: TRBV29-1; CDR3aa: CSVDIRMGLHEQFF; CDR3nt: TGCAGCGTTGACATTCGAATGGGGCTCCATGAGCAGTTCTTC
abundance: many; d_gene: TRBD1; j_gene: TRBJ2-7; v_gene: TRBV28; CDR3aa: CASSRNFRGLSYEQYF; CDR3nt: TGTGCCAGCAGTAGAAATTTCAGGGGGCTCTCCTACGAGCAGTACTTC
abundance: many; d_gene: -; j_gene: TRBJ2-7; v_gene: TRBV20-1; CDR3aa: CSARLTGLEQYF; CDR3nt: TGCAGTGCTAGACTAACAGGGCTCGAGCAGTACTTC
abundance: many; d_gene: -; j_gene: TRBJ2-2; v_gene: TRBV20-1; CDR3aa: CSARMLALGELFF; CDR3nt: TGCAGTGCTAGAATGCTAGCGCTCGGGGAGCTGTTTTTT
abundance: few; d_gene: TRBD1; j_gene: TRBJ2-1; v_gene: TRBV7-9; CDR3aa: CASSILPGTATYNEQFF; CDR3nt: TGTGCCAGCAGCATACTCCCCGGGACAGCGACCTACAATGAGCAGTTCTTC
abundance: -; d_gene: TRBD1; j_gene: TRBJ2-7; v_gene: TRBV20-1; CDR3aa: CSANPILQGSGQYEQYF; CDR3nt: TGCAGTGCTAATCCGATCCTACAGGGGAGCGGACAATACGAGCAGTACTTC
abundance: -; d_gene: TRBD1; j_gene: TRBJ2-1; v_gene: TRBV28; CDR3aa: CASSLRTGDLYNEQFF; CDR3nt: TGTGCCAGCAGTTTGCGCACAGGGGACCTCTACAATGAGCAGTTCTTC
abundance: -; d_gene: TRBD2; j_gene: TRBJ2-5; v_gene: TRBV27; CDR3aa: CASKPLGLAGRVRETQYF; CDR3nt: TGTGCCAGCAAACCACTCGGACTAGCGGGACGGGTCCGGGAGACCCAGTACTTC
abundance: few; d_gene: TRBD1; j_gene: TRBJ2-2; v_gene: TRBV5-1; CDR3aa: CASSPGDRGTGELFF; CDR3nt: TGCGCCAGCAGCCCAGGGGACAGGGGAACCGGGGAGCTGTTTTTT
abundance: -; d_gene: TRBD2; j_gene: TRBJ2-1; v_gene: TRBV29-1; CDR3aa: CSVEGSVGGVEWDEQFF; CDR3nt: TGCAGCGTTGAAGGTAGTGTGGGGGGGGTTGAGTGGGATGAGCAGTTCTTC
abundance: -; d_gene: -; j_gene: TRBJ2-1; v_gene: TRBV7-9; CDR3aa: CASSPPRGLMNEQFF; CDR3nt: TGTGCCAGCAGTCCTCCGCGGGGGCTTATGAATGAGCAGTTCTTC
abundance: many; d_gene: TRBD1; j_gene: TRBJ2-1; v_gene: TRBV24-1; CDR3aa: CATSDPQGPEQFF; CDR3nt: TGTGCCACCAGTGATCCACAGGGGCCTGAGCAGTTCTTC
abundance: -; d_gene: -; j_gene: TRBJ2-6; v_gene: TRBV18; CDR3aa: CASSRGPASGANVLTF; CDR3nt: TGTGCCAGCTCGCGGGGACCGGCTTCTGGGGCCAACGTCCTGACTTTC